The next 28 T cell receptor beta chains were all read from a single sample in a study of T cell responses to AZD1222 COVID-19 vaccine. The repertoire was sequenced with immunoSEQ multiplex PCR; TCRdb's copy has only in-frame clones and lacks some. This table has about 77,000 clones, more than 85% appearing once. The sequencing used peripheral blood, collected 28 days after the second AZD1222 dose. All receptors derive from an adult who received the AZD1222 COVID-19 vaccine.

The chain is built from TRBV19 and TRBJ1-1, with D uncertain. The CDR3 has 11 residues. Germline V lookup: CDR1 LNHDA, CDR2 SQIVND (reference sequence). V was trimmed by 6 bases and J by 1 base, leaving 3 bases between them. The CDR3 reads CASRWNTEAFF. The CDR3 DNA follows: TGTGCCAGTAGATGGAACACTGAAGCTTTCTTT. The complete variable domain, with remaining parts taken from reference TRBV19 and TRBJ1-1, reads DGGITQSPKYLFRKEGQNVTLSCEQNLNHDAMYWYRQDPGQGLRLIYYSQIVNDFQKGDIAEGYSVSREKKESFPLTVTSAQKNPTAFYLCASRWNTEAFFGQGTRLTVV.

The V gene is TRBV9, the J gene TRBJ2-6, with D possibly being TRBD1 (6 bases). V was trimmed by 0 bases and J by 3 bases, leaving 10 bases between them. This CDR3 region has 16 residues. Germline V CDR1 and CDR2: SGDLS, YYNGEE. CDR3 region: CASSVASGVGANVLTF. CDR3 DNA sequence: TGTGCCAGCAGCGTAGCGTCAGGGGTTGGGGCCAACGTCCTGACTTTC.

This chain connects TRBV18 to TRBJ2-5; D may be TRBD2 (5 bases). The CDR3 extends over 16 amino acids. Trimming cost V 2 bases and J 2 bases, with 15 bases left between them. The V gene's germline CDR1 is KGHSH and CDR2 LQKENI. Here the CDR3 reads CASSPSDTRAQETQYF. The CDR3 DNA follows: TGTGCCAGCTCACCATCCGACACGAGGGCTCAAGAGACCCAGTACTTC.

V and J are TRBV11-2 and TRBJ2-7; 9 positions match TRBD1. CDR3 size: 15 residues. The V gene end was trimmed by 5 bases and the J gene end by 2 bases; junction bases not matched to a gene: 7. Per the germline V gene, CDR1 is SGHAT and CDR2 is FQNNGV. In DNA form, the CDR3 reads TGTGCCAGCAGCCGAGGACAGGGGATGCCCTACGAGCAGTACTTC. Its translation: CASSRGQGMPYEQYF.

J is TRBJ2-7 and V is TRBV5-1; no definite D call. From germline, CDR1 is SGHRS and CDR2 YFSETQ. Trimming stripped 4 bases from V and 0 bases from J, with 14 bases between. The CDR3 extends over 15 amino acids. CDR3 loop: CASSPRQDASYEQYF. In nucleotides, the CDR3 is TGCGCCAGCAGCCCCCGGCAGGATGCCTCCTACGAGCAGTACTTC.

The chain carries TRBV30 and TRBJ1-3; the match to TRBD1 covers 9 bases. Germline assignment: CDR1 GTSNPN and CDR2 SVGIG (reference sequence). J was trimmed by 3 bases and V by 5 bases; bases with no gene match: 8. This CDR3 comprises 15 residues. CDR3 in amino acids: CAWARDRVFGNTIYF. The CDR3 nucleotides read TGTGCCTGGGCCCGGGACAGGGTCTTTGGAAACACCATATATTTT.

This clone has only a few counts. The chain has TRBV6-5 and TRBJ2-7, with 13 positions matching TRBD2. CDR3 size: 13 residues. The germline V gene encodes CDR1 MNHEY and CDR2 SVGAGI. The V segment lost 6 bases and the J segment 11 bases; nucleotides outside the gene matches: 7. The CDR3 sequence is CASRDGTSGTEYF. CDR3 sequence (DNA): TGTGCCAGCAGGGACGGGACTAGCGGGACGGAGTACTTC.

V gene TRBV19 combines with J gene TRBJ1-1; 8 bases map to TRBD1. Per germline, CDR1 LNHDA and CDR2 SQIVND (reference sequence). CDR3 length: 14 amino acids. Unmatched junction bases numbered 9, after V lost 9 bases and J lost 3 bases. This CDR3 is CASSLGQGYTEAFF. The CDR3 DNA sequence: TGTGCCAGCTCACTCGGACAGGGATACACTGAAGCTTTCTTT.

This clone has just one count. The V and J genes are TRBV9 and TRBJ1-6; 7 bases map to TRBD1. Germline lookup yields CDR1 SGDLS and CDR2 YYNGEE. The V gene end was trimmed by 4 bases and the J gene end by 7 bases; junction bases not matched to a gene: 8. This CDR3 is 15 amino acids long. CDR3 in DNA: TGTGCCAGCAGCCCATCCCAGGGGGTGAATTCACCCCTCCACTTT. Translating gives CASSPSQGVNSPLHF. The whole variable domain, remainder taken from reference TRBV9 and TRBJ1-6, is DSGVTQTPKHLITATGQRVTLRCSPRSGDLSVYWYQQSLDQGLQFLIQYYNGEERAKGNILERFSAQQFPDLHSELNLSSLELGDSALYFCASSPSQGVNSPLHFGNGTRLTVT.

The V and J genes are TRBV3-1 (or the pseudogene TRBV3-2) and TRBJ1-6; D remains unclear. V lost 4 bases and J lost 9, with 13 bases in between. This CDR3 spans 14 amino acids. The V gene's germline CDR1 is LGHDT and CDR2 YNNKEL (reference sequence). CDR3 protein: CASSPASGGSPLHF. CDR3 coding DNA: TGTGCCAGCAGCCCCGCAAGCGGCGGTTCACCCCTCCACTTT.

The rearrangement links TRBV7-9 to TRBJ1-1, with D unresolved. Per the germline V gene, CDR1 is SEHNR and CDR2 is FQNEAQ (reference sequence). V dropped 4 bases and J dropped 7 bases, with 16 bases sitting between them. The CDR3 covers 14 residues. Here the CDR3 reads CASSSRQGLIEAFF. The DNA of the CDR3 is TGTGCCAGCAGCTCCCGTCAAGGGCTGATTGAAGCTTTCTTT. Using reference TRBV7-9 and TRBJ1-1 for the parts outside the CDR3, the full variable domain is DTGVSQNPRHKITKRGQNVTFRCDPISEHNRLYWYRQTLGQGPEFLTYFQNEAQLEKSRLLSDRFSAERPKGSFSTLEIQRTEQGDSAMYLCASSSRQGLIEAFFGQGTRLTVV.

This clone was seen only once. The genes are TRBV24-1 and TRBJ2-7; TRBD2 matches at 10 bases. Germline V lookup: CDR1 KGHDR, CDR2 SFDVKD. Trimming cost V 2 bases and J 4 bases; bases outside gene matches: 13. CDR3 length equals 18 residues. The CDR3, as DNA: TGTGCCACCAGTGATTCCCGGGGAAAGGGGACTAGCGTTTACGAGCAGTACTTC. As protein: CATSDSRGKGTSVYEQYF.

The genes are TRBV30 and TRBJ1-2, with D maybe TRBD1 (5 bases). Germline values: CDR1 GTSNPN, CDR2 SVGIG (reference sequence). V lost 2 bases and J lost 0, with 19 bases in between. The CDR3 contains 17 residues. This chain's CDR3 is CAWSRPFGGPTNYGYTF. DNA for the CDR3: TGTGCCTGGAGTCGTCCGTTCGGGGGTCCCACTAACTATGGCTACACCTTC.

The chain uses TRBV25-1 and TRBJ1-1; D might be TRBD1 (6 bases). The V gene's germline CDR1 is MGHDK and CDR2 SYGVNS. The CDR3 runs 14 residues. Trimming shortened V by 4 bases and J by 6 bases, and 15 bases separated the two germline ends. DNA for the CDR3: TGTGCCAGCAGTGTGCTGGACAGCCGATCTGAAGCTTTCTTT. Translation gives CASSVLDSRSEAFF.

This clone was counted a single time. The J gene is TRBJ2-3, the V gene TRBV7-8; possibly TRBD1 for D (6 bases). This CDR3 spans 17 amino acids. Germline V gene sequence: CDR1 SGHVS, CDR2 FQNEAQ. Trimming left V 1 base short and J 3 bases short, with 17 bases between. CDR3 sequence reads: CASSLEPRGRRTDTQYF. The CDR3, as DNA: TGTGCCAGCAGCTTAGAGCCCAGGGGTCGAAGGACAGATACGCAGTATTTT.

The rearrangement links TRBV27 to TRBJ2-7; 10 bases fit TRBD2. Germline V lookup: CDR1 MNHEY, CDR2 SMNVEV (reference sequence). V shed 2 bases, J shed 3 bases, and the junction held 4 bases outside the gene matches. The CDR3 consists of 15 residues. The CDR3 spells CASSLVASGSYEQYF. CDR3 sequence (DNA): TGTGCCAGCAGTTTAGTGGCTAGCGGGAGCTACGAGCAGTACTTC.

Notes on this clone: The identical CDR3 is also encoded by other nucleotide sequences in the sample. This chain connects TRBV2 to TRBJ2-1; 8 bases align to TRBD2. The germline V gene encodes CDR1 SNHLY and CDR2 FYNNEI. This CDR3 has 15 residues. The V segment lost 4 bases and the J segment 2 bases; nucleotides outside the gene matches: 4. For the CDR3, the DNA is TGTGCCAGCAGTGGAACTAGCGGACCCTACAATGAGCAGTTCTTC. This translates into CASSGTSGPYNEQFF.

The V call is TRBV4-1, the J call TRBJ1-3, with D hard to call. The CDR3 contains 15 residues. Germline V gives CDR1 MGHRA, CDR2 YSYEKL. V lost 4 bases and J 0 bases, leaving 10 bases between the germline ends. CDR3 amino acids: CASSPGLTSGNTIYF. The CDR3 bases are TGCGCCAGCAGCCCAGGACTGACCTCTGGAAACACCATATATTTT.

For the CDR3, the DNA is TGCGCCAGCAGCCGAGGGACGGACCCCTACGAGCAGTACTTC. This encodes CASSRGTDPYEQYF. V and J are TRBV5-1 and TRBJ2-7, with D perhaps matching TRBD1 or TRBD2 (5 bases each). The germline V gene encodes CDR1 SGHRS and CDR2 YFSETQ. Trimming took 4 bases from V and 2 from J, leaving 13 bases between them. The CDR3 runs 14 residues.

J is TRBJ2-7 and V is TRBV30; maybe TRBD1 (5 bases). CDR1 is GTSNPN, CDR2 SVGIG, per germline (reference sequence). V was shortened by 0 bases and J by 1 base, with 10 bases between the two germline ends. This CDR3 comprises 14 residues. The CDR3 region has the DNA TGTGCCTGGAGTGTACACAGGAATTCCTACGAGCAGTACTTC. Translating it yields CAWSVHRNSYEQYF.

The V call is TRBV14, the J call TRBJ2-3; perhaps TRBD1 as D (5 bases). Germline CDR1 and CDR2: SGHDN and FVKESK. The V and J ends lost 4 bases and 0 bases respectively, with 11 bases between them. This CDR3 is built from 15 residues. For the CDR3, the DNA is TGTGCCAGCAGCCTTAGTGGGGCTAGCACAGATACGCAGTATTTT. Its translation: CASSLSGASTDTQYF.

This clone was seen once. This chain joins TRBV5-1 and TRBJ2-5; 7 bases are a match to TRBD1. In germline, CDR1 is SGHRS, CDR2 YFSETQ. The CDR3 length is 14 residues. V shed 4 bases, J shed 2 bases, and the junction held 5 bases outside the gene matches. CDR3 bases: TGCGCCAGCAGCACGGGGACAGTGCAAGAGACCCAGTACTTC. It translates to CASSTGTVQETQYF.

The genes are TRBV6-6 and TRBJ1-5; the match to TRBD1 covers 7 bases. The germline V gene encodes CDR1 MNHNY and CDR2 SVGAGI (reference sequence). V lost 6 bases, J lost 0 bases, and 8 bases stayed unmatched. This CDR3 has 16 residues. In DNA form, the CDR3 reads TGTGCCAGCAGCCTCAAGGGGACAGCTAGCAATCAGCCCCAGCATTTT. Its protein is CASSLKGTASNQPQHF.

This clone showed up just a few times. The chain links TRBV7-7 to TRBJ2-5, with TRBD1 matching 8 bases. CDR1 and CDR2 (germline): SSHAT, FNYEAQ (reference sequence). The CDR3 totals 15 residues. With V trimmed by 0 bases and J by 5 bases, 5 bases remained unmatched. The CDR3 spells CASSLAAQGEETQYF. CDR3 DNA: TGTGCCAGCAGCTTAGCCGCACAGGGGGAGGAGACCCAGTACTTC.

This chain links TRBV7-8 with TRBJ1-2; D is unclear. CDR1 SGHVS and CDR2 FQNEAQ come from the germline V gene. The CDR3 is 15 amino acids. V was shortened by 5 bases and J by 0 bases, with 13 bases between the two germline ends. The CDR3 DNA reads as TGTGCCAGCAGCAACCGGATGGGTCCTAACTATGGCTACACCTTC. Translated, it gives CASSNRMGPNYGYTF.

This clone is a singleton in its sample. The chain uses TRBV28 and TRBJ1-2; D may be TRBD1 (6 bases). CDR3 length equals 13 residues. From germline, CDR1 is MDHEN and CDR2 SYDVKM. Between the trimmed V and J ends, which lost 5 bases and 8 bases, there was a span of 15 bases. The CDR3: CASSQDRQRGYTF. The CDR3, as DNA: TGTGCCAGCAGTCAAGACAGGCAGCGGGGCTACACCTTC.

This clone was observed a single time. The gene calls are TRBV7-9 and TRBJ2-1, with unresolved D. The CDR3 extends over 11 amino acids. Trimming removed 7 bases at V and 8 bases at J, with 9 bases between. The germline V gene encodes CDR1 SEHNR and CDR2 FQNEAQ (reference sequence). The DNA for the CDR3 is TGTGCCAGCACCAGATCGGATGAGCAGTTCTTC. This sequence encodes CASTRSDEQFF.

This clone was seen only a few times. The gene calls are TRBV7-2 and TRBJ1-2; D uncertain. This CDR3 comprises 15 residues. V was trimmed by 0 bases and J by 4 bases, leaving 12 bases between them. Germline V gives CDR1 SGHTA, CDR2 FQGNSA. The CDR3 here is CASSLASETSYGYTF. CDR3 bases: TGTGCCAGCAGCTTAGCGTCGGAGACCTCCTATGGCTACACCTTC.